This entry lists 10 T cell receptor beta chains sequenced from one sample in a study of OX40 agonist ivuxolimab in advanced cancers. TCRdb keeps only in-frame clones here, not all; method: immunoSEQ multiplex PCR. This table has tens of thousands of clones, more than 85% appearing once. The sequencing used CD4+ or CD8+ T cells sorted from blood, collected in a trial of the OX40 agonist ivuxolimab. All receptors derive from an adult with an advanced solid tumor such as melanoma, head and neck, liver or kidney cancer.

The V and J genes are TRBV5-1 and TRBJ1-3; weak D call: TRBD1 (5 bases). The V end was cut by 4 bases, the J end by 4 bases, with 12 bases between. The CDR3 has 14 residues. The germline V gene has CDR1 SGHRS and CDR2 YFSETQ. The CDR3 DNA is TGCGCCAGCAGCGACCCTGGGGGAGGAAACACCATATATTTT. Translating gives CASSDPGGGNTIYF.

V usage is TRBV18 and J usage is TRBJ2-3; maybe TRBD1 (6 bases). The CDR3 spans 17 residues. Germline lookup yields CDR1 KGHSH and CDR2 LQKENI. V was trimmed by 2 bases and J by 0 bases, leaving 15 bases between them. The chain's CDR3 is CASSPSAGQTSTDTQYF. Here the CDR3 DNA reads TGTGCCAGCTCACCAAGCGCTGGACAGACGAGCACAGATACGCAGTATTTT. Complete variable domain (other parts from reference TRBV18 and TRBJ2-3): NAGVMQNPRHLVRRRGQEARLRCSPMKGHSHVYWYRQLPEEGLKFMVYLQKENIIDESGMPKERFSAEFPKEGPSILRIQQVVRGDSAAYFCASSPSAGQTSTDTQYFGPGTRLTVL.

V usage is TRBV19 and J usage is TRBJ1-5; 8 bases line up with TRBD1. V was clipped by 10 bases and J by 5 bases; unmatched bases: 10. The CDR3 consists of 14 residues. The germline V gene has CDR1 LNHDA and CDR2 SQIVND (reference sequence). The CDR3 DNA reads TGTGCCACAAAGGACAGGGTGGGTGATCAGCCCCAGCATTTT. This gives the protein CATKDRVGDQPQHF.

The rearrangement uses TRBV7-3 and TRBJ1-3, with D possibly TRBD1 on 5 matching bases. This CDR3 is 14 amino acids long. Per germline, CDR1 SGHTA and CDR2 FQGTGA. V was trimmed by 8 bases and J by 0 bases, leaving 11 bases between them. The CDR3 coding sequence is TGTGCCAGCTCGCAGACAGCCTCTGGAAACACCATATATTTT. It yields the protein CASSQTASGNTIYF.

The CDR3 region is CASSLEQETQYF. In nucleotides, the CDR3 is TGTGCCAGCAGCTTGGAACAAGAGACCCAGTACTTC. This chain connects TRBV7-9 to TRBJ2-5; D is ambiguous. Trimming cost V 3 bases and J 2 bases, with 4 bases left between them. Germline V gene lookup returns CDR1 SEHNR and CDR2 FQNEAQ (reference sequence). This CDR3 is built from 12 residues.

This clone was picked up a small number of times. The J gene is TRBJ1-5, the V gene TRBV30; tentative D call: TRBD1 (5 bases). Per germline, CDR1 GTSNPN and CDR2 SVGIG (reference sequence). V shed 8 bases and J shed 4 bases, with 15 bases lying between them. CDR3 length: 13 residues. This CDR3 reads CALGGDLNQPQHF. CDR3 nucleotide sequence: TGTGCCCTGGGGGGGGACCTTAATCAGCCCCAGCATTTT.

This clone was seen more than once but under ten times. The chain is built from TRBV11-1 and TRBJ2-2; 7 bases fit TRBD1. V trimming: 6 bases; J trimming: 1 base; junction bases outside the gene matches: 5. CDR3 length equals 15 residues. From germline, CDR1 is SGHAT and CDR2 FQDESV (reference sequence). The CDR3 DNA is TGTGCCAGCAGAAGGGACAGCCGGAACACCGGGGAGCTGTTTTTT. Protein: CASRRDSRNTGELFF. Using reference TRBV11-1 and TRBJ2-2 for the parts outside the CDR3, the full variable domain is EAEVAQSPRYKITEKSQAVAFWCDPISGHATLYWYRQILGQGPELLVQFQDESVVDDSQLPKDRFSAERLKGVDSTLKIQPAELGDSAMYLCASRRDSRNTGELFFGEGSRLTVL.

The V gene is TRBV7-3, the J gene TRBJ2-2, with a possible D match to TRBD1 (5 bases). Trimming shortened V by 2 bases and J by 6 bases, and 13 bases separated the two germline ends. The CDR3 is 15 amino acids. In germline, CDR1 is SGHTA, CDR2 FQGTGA. CDR3 loop: CASSLGASPSGELFF. DNA of the CDR3: TGTGCCAGCAGCTTAGGGGCTAGTCCCTCCGGGGAGCTGTTTTTT. Drawing the rest from reference TRBV7-3 and TRBJ2-2, the complete variable domain is GAGVSQTPSNKVTEKGKYVELRCDPISGHTALYWYRQSLGQGPEFLIYFQGTGAADDSGLPNDRFFAVRPEGSVSTLKIQRTERGDSAVYLCASSLGASPSGELFFGEGSRLTVL.

This clone was seen only a few times. This sequence joins TRBV13 and TRBJ2-7; 8 bases fit TRBD2. CDR1 and CDR2 from the germline V gene are PRHDT and FYEKMQ (reference sequence). The CDR3 extends over 16 amino acids. With 4 bases clipped from V and 2 bases from J, the junction kept 10 bases outside the gene matches. The CDR3 bases are TGTGCCAGCAGCTCCCTCTTCCGGGGGGGCCCCTACGAGCAGTACTTC. Amino acid sequence: CASSSLFRGGPYEQYF.

This chain links TRBV9 with TRBJ2-3; D gene ambiguous. Trimming pared 5 bases from V and 0 bases from J, leaving 19 bases between. CDR1 SGDLS and CDR2 YYNGEE come from the germline V gene. The CDR3 has 17 residues. The CDR3, as DNA: TGTGCCAGCAGTTTCCGAAGAGGCAGCTCTAGCACAGATACGCAGTATTTT. The encoded protein is CASSFRRGSSSTDTQYF.